These 31 T cell receptor beta chains came from one sample sequenced in a study of blood T cells in healthy people across ages. A second PCR of 7 to 11 cycles used a sample-barcoded 5' primer and a J-beta primer mix. TCRdb passed the 5' RACE reads through MiXCR, listing each CDR3 protein once. The data show some 550,000 distinct CDR3 sequences, less than 60% seen once. The sample was blood. The receptor set was obtained from a man older than 75 in good health.

The chain has TRBV6-2 or TRBV6-3 and TRBJ2-1; 8 positions agree with TRBD2. The V gene's germline CDR1 is MNHEY and CDR2 SVGEGT. After removal of 6 bases from V and 9 bases from J, the junction contained 7 bases not matched to a gene. The CDR3 loop spans 13 amino acids. CDR3 DNA sequence: TGTGCCAGCAGAAGTGCGGGAGGTAGTGAGCAGTTCTTC. Encoded protein: CASRSAGGSEQFF.

This chain links TRBV6-2 or TRBV6-3 with TRBJ2-5, with 11 bases that match TRBD2. V shed 6 bases and J 5 bases; nucleotides not matched to a gene: 8. The CDR3 contains 15 residues. Germline V gives CDR1 MNHEY, CDR2 SVGEGT. The CDR3 nucleotides read TGTGCCAGCAGCCGTCGGACTAGCGGGCGTGAGACCCAGTACTTC. Its translation is CASSRRTSGRETQYF.

This clonotype was detected only a few times. J is TRBJ1-1 and V is TRBV20-1; TRBD1 is a possible D gene (5 bases). V was trimmed by 1 base and J by 0 bases, leaving 9 bases between them. Germline CDR1 DFQATT, CDR2 SNEGSKA (reference sequence). The CDR3 is 14 residues long. CDR3 sequence (DNA): TGCAGTGCTAGAGTGGGCAGGGTGAACACTGAAGCTTTCTTT. Amino acid sequence: CSARVGRVNTEAFF.

This chain joins TRBV29-1 and TRBJ2-1; D remains unclear. Trimming took off 3 bases at V and 4 bases at J, with 10 bases between the two ends. The V gene's germline CDR1 is SQVTM and CDR2 ANQGSEA. The CDR3 runs 13 residues. The CDR3, as DNA: TGCAGCGTTGATAGAATTCGGTACAATGAGCAGTTCTTC. It translates to CSVDRIRYNEQFF.

Only one count was recorded for this clonotype. DNA for the CDR3: TGTGCCAGCAGTTACGAGACTAGCGGGGGGGCCTATGAGCAGTTCTTC. This translates into CASSYETSGGAYEQFF. This chain joins TRBV6-5 and TRBJ2-1; 14 nucleotides agree with TRBD2. CDR3 size: 16 residues. Germline values: CDR1 MNHEY, CDR2 SVGAGI. Trimming removed 2 bases from V and 8 bases from J; junction bases left unmatched: 5.

The chain employs TRBV20-1 and TRBJ2-5; 10 bases line up with TRBD1. From germline, CDR1 is DFQATT and CDR2 SNEGSKA (reference sequence). Germline trimming cut 5 bases from V and 5 bases from J; bases unmatched to any gene: 11. The CDR3 is 15 amino acids. DNA of the CDR3: TGCAGTGCTGACAAGACAGGGGGCTCCAGGGAGACCCAGTACTTC. Translation: CSADKTGGSRETQYF.

This clonotype was detected only a few times. The CDR3 DNA follows: TGTGCCAGCAGCCTACCAACTGGTGAGCAGTTCTTC. It translates to CASSLPTGEQFF. The chain links TRBV5-6 to TRBJ2-1; D not resolved. The CDR3 sequence is 12 residues long. Germline V gives CDR1 SGHDT, CDR2 YYEEEE. Trimming left V 4 bases short and J 9 bases short, with 11 bases between.

The chain recombines TRBV20-1 with TRBJ2-5; TRBD2 is a possible D gene (5 bases). The germline V and J ends were trimmed by 3 bases and 1 base, with 15 bases remaining between them. Germline loops: CDR1 DFQATT, CDR2 SNEGSKA (reference sequence). There are 15 residues in the CDR3. CDR3: CSASVVGGSQETQYF. The CDR3, as DNA: TGCAGTGCTAGTGTGGTAGGAGGATCCCAAGAGACCCAGTACTTC.

In nucleotides, the CDR3 is TGCAGCGCCTTACGACAGAGAGCTAACTATGGCTACACCTTC. It yields the protein CSALRQRANYGYTF. This chain connects TRBV20-1 to TRBJ1-2; D might be TRBD1 (5 bases). Looked up from germline, CDR1 is DFQATT and CDR2 is SNEGSKA (reference sequence). The CDR3 has 14 amino acids.

A single count supports this clonotype. A read error is possible here, since a much larger clone lies one base away. The gene calls are TRBV7-9 and TRBJ2-4; unclear D gene. The end of the DNA fits TRBJ2-7 better, so the J call may be wrong. Looked up from germline, CDR1 is SEHNR and CDR2 is FQNEAQ (reference sequence). This CDR3 spans 12 amino acids. CDR3 amino acids: CASSLTICEQYF. The CDR3 DNA reads as TGTGCCAGCAGCTTAACTATCTGCGAGCAGTACTTC.

This clonotype was detected a few times. The rearrangement uses TRBV5-5 and TRBJ1-2; unclear D gene. V lost 0 bases and J lost 8, with 11 bases in between. The CDR3 spans 13 residues. CDR1 is SGHKS, CDR2 YYEKEE, per germline (reference sequence). The CDR3 DNA reads TGTGCCAGCAGCTTGGGGGCATCCGGGGGCTACACCTTC. Encoded protein: CASSLGASGGYTF.

This chain joins TRBV10-3 and TRBJ2-7, with D tentatively TRBD1 (6 bases). The CDR3 spans 14 residues. Germline values: CDR1 ENHRY, CDR2 SYGVKD. Trimming cost V 4 bases and J 2 bases, with 12 bases left between them. This CDR3 is CAISARGGPYEQYF. In DNA, the CDR3 is TGTGCCATCAGTGCCAGGGGCGGGCCCTACGAGCAGTACTTC.

V gene TRBV27 combines with J gene TRBJ1-1; D call uncertain. V was cut by 7 bases and J by 0 bases, with 18 bases left in between. Germline CDR1 and CDR2: MNHEY and SMNVEV (reference sequence). The CDR3 is 16 amino acids. The CDR3 DNA reads as TGTGCCAGCACGAGATGGGGATCATCGATGAACACTGAAGCTTTCTTT. It yields the protein CASTRWGSSMNTEAFF.

J is TRBJ2-3 and V is TRBV20-1, with D unclear. The CDR3 is 12 residues long. Germline-derived CDR1 and CDR2 are DFQATT and SNEGSKA (reference sequence). Trimming cost V 3 bases and J 2 bases, with 6 bases left between them. The chain's CDR3 is CSARSFTDTQYF. As DNA, the CDR3 is TGCAGTGCTAGGTCCTTCACAGATACGCAGTATTTT.

The chain has TRBV7-2 and TRBJ1-4; 7 bases align to TRBD1. The CDR3 runs to 15 residues. Trimming removed 5 bases from V and 7 bases from J; junction bases left unmatched: 10. The germline V gene encodes CDR1 SGHTA and CDR2 FQGNSA. In nucleotides, the CDR3 is TGTGCCAGCAGCCCTCAGGGGGGCGCGGGTGAAAAACTGTTTTTT. Translated: CASSPQGGAGEKLFF.

The chain is built from TRBV30 and TRBJ1-6, with TRBD1 as a possible D gene (5 bases). The CDR3 totals 12 residues. Germline lookup yields CDR1 GTSNPN and CDR2 SVGIG (reference sequence). V was pared by 3 bases and J by 7 bases, with 7 bases between. The CDR3 here is CAWRGGNSPLHF. The CDR3 DNA reads as TGTGCCTGGAGGGGGGGAAATTCACCCCTCCACTTT.

Notes on this clonotype: A much larger clone lies a single base off, so this may be a read error. The V call is TRBV7-9, the J call TRBJ2-3; 9 nucleotides line up with TRBD1. The germline V gene encodes CDR1 SEHNR and CDR2 FQNEAQ (reference sequence). This CDR3 region has 14 residues. The CDR3 coding sequence is TGTACCAGCACCGACAGGGGGGTCACAGATACGCAGTATTTT. Encoded protein: CTSTDRGVTDTQYF.

The chain carries TRBV7-2 and TRBJ1-1; 7 bases are a match to TRBD1. The CDR3 consists of 13 residues. V was pared by 5 bases and J by 5 bases, with 5 bases of the junction left unmatched. Per the germline V gene, CDR1 is SGHTA and CDR2 is FQGNSA. CDR3: CASSQGQRTEAFF. The CDR3 DNA reads as TGTGCCAGCAGCCAGGGACAGCGAACTGAAGCTTTCTTT.

V and J are TRBV29-1 and TRBJ2-1; no reliable D call. Germline V lookup: CDR1 SQVTM, CDR2 ANQGSEA. Trimming left V 7 bases short and J 6 bases short, with 19 bases between. The CDR3 is 14 residues long. The DNA of the CDR3 is TGCAGCGGACGAATTCCCTTGACGGGCAATGAGCAGTTCTTC. This sequence encodes CSGRIPLTGNEQFF.

Only a few counts were recorded for this clonotype. This rearrangement joins TRBV5-1 to TRBJ2-3; 7 bases map to TRBD2. The CDR3 totals 14 residues. Germline-derived CDR1 and CDR2 are SGHRS and YFSETQ. V lost 4 bases and J lost 2; bases outside the gene matches: 4. The CDR3 loop reads CASSNRDYTDTQYF. CDR3 coding DNA: TGCGCCAGCAGCAATCGGGACTACACAGATACGCAGTATTTT.

This clonotype was detected only a few times. The CDR3 sequence is CASSQLGQTAVGGYTF. The DNA of the CDR3 is TGTGCCAGCAGCCAACTCGGACAGACGGCCGTAGGGGGCTACACCTTC. This chain joins TRBV3-1 and TRBJ1-2, with D possibly TRBD1 on 6 matching bases. The CDR3 has 16 amino acids. Deletions cut 2 bases from V and 8 bases from J, with 21 bases between. The germline V gene encodes CDR1 LGHDT and CDR2 YNNKEL (reference sequence).

The J gene is TRBJ1-1, the V gene TRBV20-1, with a possible D match to TRBD1 (5 bases). Germline loops: CDR1 DFQATT, CDR2 SNEGSKA (reference sequence). Trimming shortened V by 4 bases and J by 2 bases, and 14 bases separated the two germline ends. This CDR3 is 14 amino acids long. CDR3 DNA sequence: TGCAGTGCTACCGATAGGGGAACCAACACTGAAGCTTTCTTT. As protein: CSATDRGTNTEAFF.

This clonotype was seen only a few times. This chain uses TRBV7-9 with TRBJ2-7; 9 bases map to TRBD1. Germline values: CDR1 SEHNR, CDR2 FQNEAQ (reference sequence). The junction had 6 bases not matched to a gene; V was cut back by 1 base and J by 5 bases. This CDR3 has 15 amino acids. CDR3 DNA: TGTGCCAGCAGCTTAGAACAGGGGGCTTTGCACGAGCAGTACTTC. Translated: CASSLEQGALHEQYF.

V and J are TRBV24-1 and TRBJ2-7, with 8 bases lining up with TRBD1. Losses at the gene ends were 12 bases for V and 5 bases for J; bases not matched to a gene: 5. The CDR3 runs 11 residues. Germline loops: CDR1 KGHDR, CDR2 SFDVKD. The CDR3: CAAMTGDEQYF. DNA for the CDR3: TGTGCCGCGATGACAGGGGACGAGCAGTACTTC.

This chain links TRBV4-3 with TRBJ2-3, with a possible D match to TRBD2 (6 bases). The CDR3 totals 16 residues. Germline assignment: CDR1 LGHNA and CDR2 YSLEER. Trimming removed 1 base at V and 0 bases at J, with 11 bases between. CDR3: CASSQAWSGSTDTQYF. The CDR3 DNA sequence: TGCGCCAGCAGCCAAGCCTGGAGCGGGAGCACAGATACGCAGTATTTT.

This rearrangement joins TRBV5-1 to TRBJ1-6; TRBD1 might be the D (5 bases). Deletions cut 0 bases from V and 5 bases from J, with 9 bases between. CDR1 and CDR2 from the germline V gene are SGHRS and YFSETQ. This CDR3 has 15 residues. DNA of the CDR3: TGCGCCAGCAGCTTGGACGGGGCAGATAATTCACCCCTCCACTTT. It specifies CASSLDGADNSPLHF. Together with reference TRBV5-1 and TRBJ1-6, the CDR3 gives the full variable domain: KAGVTQTPRYLIKTRGQQVTLSCSPISGHRSVSWYQQTPGQGLQFLFEYFSETQRNKGNFPGRFSGRQFSNSRSEMNVSTLELGDSALYLCASSLDGADNSPLHFGNGTRLTVT.

This clonotype was seen a single time. CDR3 DNA: TGTGCCAGCAGTTACCAACAACAGGGGGTAAGATCTGCTGGGACCAACTATGGCTACACCTTC. It encodes CASSYQQQGVRSAGTNYGYTF. The chain couples TRBV6-2 or TRBV6-3 to TRBJ1-2, with 8 bases lining up with TRBD1. CDR1 MNHEY and CDR2 SVGEGT come from the germline V gene. J lost 2 bases, V lost 2 bases, and 22 bases had no gene match. This CDR3 contains 21 residues.

This clonotype was observed a few times. The genes are TRBV7-2 and TRBJ2-7, with TRBD2 identical over 9 bases. Germline V gene lookup returns CDR1 SGHTA and CDR2 FQGNSA. This CDR3 is built from 16 residues. V gave up 0 bases and J gave up 2 bases; unmatched junction bases: 5. In DNA, the CDR3 is TGTGCCAGCAGCTTAGCGAGTCTAGCGGGGCCCTACGAGCAGTACTTC. Translating gives CASSLASLAGPYEQYF.

This clonotype has a count of ten or more. The V gene is TRBV6-6, the J gene TRBJ2-4; TRBD1 matches at 7 bases. Germline values: CDR1 MNHNY, CDR2 SVGAGI (reference sequence). CDR3 length equals 15 residues. V dropped 2 bases and J dropped 6; count of bases not matched to a gene: 7. The DNA for the CDR3 is TGTGCCAGCAGTTACAGGGGGCAAAAAGGAAACATTCAGTACTTC. Amino acid sequence: CASSYRGQKGNIQYF.

The V call is TRBV20-1, the J call TRBJ1-1, with D perhaps matching TRBD1 (6 bases). This CDR3 contains 15 residues. Germline assignment: CDR1 DFQATT and CDR2 SNEGSKA (reference sequence). Trimming stripped 5 bases from V and 4 bases from J, with 20 bases between. For the CDR3, the DNA is TGCAGTGCTCCGCAAACAGGGACTCAGCGCACTGAAGCTTTCTTT. Translation gives CSAPQTGTQRTEAFF.

This sequence joins TRBV2 and TRBJ2-3, with a possible D match to TRBD1 (6 bases). CDR1 and CDR2 from the germline V gene are SNHLY and FYNNEI. Between the trimmed V and J ends, which lost 7 bases and 4 bases, there was a span of 15 bases. The CDR3 has 14 residues. The CDR3 bases are TGTGCCAGCAAAAGTACAGGGTTGGCAGATACGCAGTATTTT. Amino acid sequence: CASKSTGLADTQYF.